These 16 T cell receptor beta chains came from one sample sequenced in a study of blood T cell repertoires in COVID-19. Sequencing used immunoSEQ multiplex PCR; TCRdb keeps in-frame clones, though not all of them. The sample consists of over 200,000 clones, 90% of them appearing once. The sequenced sample was PBMCs or T cells enriched from blood (not recorded which). These receptors all come from a man younger than 45 who had been exposed to COVID-19.

The J gene is TRBJ1-5, the V gene TRBV20-1; D unclear. Germline CDR1 reads DFQATT; CDR2 reads SNEGSKA (reference sequence). This CDR3 region has 12 residues. The ends were cut back, 3 bases at V and 3 bases at J, with 6 bases in the middle. The CDR3 is CSASTSNQPQHF. CDR3 DNA sequence: TGCAGTGCTAGTACATCCAATCAGCCCCAGCATTTT.

The chain joins TRBV7-2 to TRBJ1-5; 7 bases line up with TRBD1. Trimming at V came to 2 bases and at J to 3 bases, leaving 7 bases not matched to a gene. The germline CDR1 and CDR2 sequences are SGHTA and FQGNSA. The CDR3 has 16 amino acids. CDR3 region: CASSLRYTGVNQPQHF. The CDR3 bases are TGTGCCAGCAGCTTAAGATACACAGGGGTCAATCAGCCCCAGCATTTT.

This chain links TRBV11-3 with TRBJ2-1, with a weak D call TRBD1 (7 bases). The CDR3 has 13 amino acids. Looked up from germline, CDR1 is SGHNT and CDR2 is YENEEA. With 5 bases removed from V and 9 bases from J, the gap between germline ends came to 14 bases. The CDR3 DNA follows: TGTGCCAGCAGCCCCCAGGGGGGCGGTGAGCAGTTCTTC. Residues: CASSPQGGGEQFF.

In DNA, the CDR3 is TGTGCCAGCAGTCCCGCCCCTCAGGGGGACAGAAACACCATATATTTT. Its protein is CASSPAPQGDRNTIYF. The chain uses TRBV6-2 or TRBV6-3 and TRBJ1-3; 7 bases fit TRBD1. Trimming at V came to 5 bases and at J to 5 bases, leaving 12 bases not matched to a gene. CDR1 and CDR2 (germline): MNHEY, SVGEGT. There are 16 residues in the CDR3.

The J gene is TRBJ1-2, the V gene TRBV3-1 (or the pseudogene TRBV3-2); D ambiguous. The CDR3 is 13 residues long. Germline CDR1 is LGHDT and CDR2 is YNNKEL (reference sequence). The ends were cut back, 7 bases at V and 0 bases at J, with 9 bases in the middle. The CDR3 DNA reads as TGTGCCAGCAAAGCCACCTCTAACTATGGCTACACCTTC. This sequence encodes CASKATSNYGYTF.

The genes are TRBV4-1 and TRBJ2-3; 10 bases agree with TRBD2. From germline, CDR1 is MGHRA and CDR2 YSYEKL. After removal of 0 bases from V and 2 bases from J, the junction contained 5 bases not matched to a gene. The length of the CDR3 is 17 residues. The CDR3 protein is CASSQEPSGGPTDTQYF. Written as DNA, the CDR3 is TGCGCCAGCAGCCAAGAACCTAGCGGGGGACCCACAGATACGCAGTATTTT.

The chain has TRBV18 and TRBJ2-5; 9 nucleotides agree with TRBD2. Germline CDR1 and CDR2: KGHSH and LQKENI. This CDR3 region has 16 residues. V shed 2 bases and J 0 bases; nucleotides not matched to a gene: 4. CDR3 region: CASSPAGGAYQETQYF. The CDR3 DNA is TGTGCCAGCTCACCAGCGGGGGGGGCTTACCAAGAGACCCAGTACTTC.

This chain connects TRBV5-8 to TRBJ1-5, with 7 positions matching TRBD1. Germline assignment: CDR1 SGHTS and CDR2 YDEGEE. The ends lost 4 bases at V and 0 bases at J; junction bases unmatched: 13. The CDR3 covers 18 residues. In DNA, the CDR3 is TGTGCCAGCAGCATGGAAACCCGGGACAGCTATAGCAATCAGCCCCAGCATTTT. Translating it yields CASSMETRDSYSNQPQHF.

The chain combines TRBV27 with TRBJ1-1; no clear D. Germline CDR1 is MNHEY and CDR2 is SMNVEV (reference sequence). With 5 bases removed from V and 3 bases from J, the gap between germline ends came to 13 bases. The CDR3 spans 14 residues. The CDR3 is CASSPPGWDTEAFF. The CDR3, as DNA: TGTGCCAGCAGTCCACCGGGGTGGGACACTGAAGCTTTCTTT.

V gene TRBV4-1 combines with J gene TRBJ2-1, with 12 bases aligning to TRBD2. Germline assignment: CDR1 MGHRA and CDR2 YSYEKL. Trimming removed 6 bases from V and 2 bases from J; junction bases left unmatched: 8. The CDR3 runs to 17 residues. This CDR3 is CASRRTSGAETYNEQFF. The CDR3 region has the DNA TGCGCCAGCAGGCGGACTAGCGGGGCGGAAACCTACAATGAGCAGTTCTTC.

The rearrangement uses TRBV5-1 and TRBJ1-6; D not certain. The germline V gene has CDR1 SGHRS and CDR2 YFSETQ. V was trimmed by 2 bases and J by 7 bases, leaving 13 bases between them. The CDR3 totals 15 residues. Here the CDR3 reads CASSLSSEENSPLHF. For the CDR3, the DNA is TGCGCCAGCAGCTTATCGTCAGAGGAGAATTCACCCCTCCACTTT.

Only one count was recorded for this clone. The chain combines TRBV3-1 (or the pseudogene TRBV3-2) with TRBJ2-1, with 8 nucleotides matching TRBD1. The germline V gene encodes CDR1 LGHDT and CDR2 YNNKEL (reference sequence). The J segment lost 4 bases and the V segment lost 5 bases, leaving 7 bases of the junction unmatched. The CDR3 runs to 15 residues. This CDR3 reads CASSYPGQAYNEQFF. The CDR3 coding sequence is TGTGCCAGCAGCTACCCGGGACAGGCTTACAATGAGCAGTTCTTC.

This chain links TRBV15 with TRBJ1-5; no firm D call. V lost 5 bases and J 2 bases, leaving 7 bases between the germline ends. CDR3 length equals 13 residues. Germline V gene lookup returns CDR1 LNHNV and CDR2 YYDKDF (reference sequence). The CDR3 reads CATSYTGNQPQHF. CDR3 sequence (DNA): TGTGCCACCAGCTATACAGGCAATCAGCCCCAGCATTTT.

This clone has just one count. V and J are TRBV6-4 and TRBJ2-1; the D is unclear. This CDR3 region has 13 residues. V was cut by 6 bases and J by 9 bases, with 15 bases left in between. Per germline, CDR1 MRHNA and CDR2 SNTAGT. The CDR3 DNA reads as TGTGCCAGCAGGGGTGAGGCTTACGGTGAGCAGTTCTTC. It translates to CASRGEAYGEQFF.

The genes are TRBV12-3 or TRBV12-4 and TRBJ1-1, with TRBD1 as a possible D gene (6 bases). The V gene lost 7 bases and the J gene lost 7 bases, with 16 bases spanning the gap. This CDR3 contains 13 residues. The CDR3 coding sequence is TGTGCCAGCACGCCTTGGCGGACAGATGAAGCTTTCTTT. Amino acids: CASTPWRTDEAFF.

The chain's CDR3 is CASSETRGGNQPQHF. In nucleotides, the CDR3 is TGTGCCAGCTCTGAGACCCGGGGGGGCAATCAGCCCCAGCATTTT. The chain employs TRBV18 and TRBJ1-5; tentatively, D is TRBD1 (5 bases). This CDR3 is built from 15 residues. Trimming stripped 6 bases from V and 2 bases from J, with 14 bases between. Germline V gene data show CDR1 as KGHSH and CDR2 as LQKENI.